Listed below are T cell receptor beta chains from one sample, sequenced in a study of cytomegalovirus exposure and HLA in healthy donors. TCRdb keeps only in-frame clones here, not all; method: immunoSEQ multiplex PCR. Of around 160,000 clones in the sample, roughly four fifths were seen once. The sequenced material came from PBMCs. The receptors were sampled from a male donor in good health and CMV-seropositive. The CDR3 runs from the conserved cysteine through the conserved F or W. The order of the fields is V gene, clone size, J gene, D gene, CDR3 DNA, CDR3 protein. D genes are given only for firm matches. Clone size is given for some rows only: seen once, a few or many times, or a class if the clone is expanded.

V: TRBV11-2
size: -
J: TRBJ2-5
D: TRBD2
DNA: TGTGCCAGCAGCACCTTTGCTAGCGGGGGGGCCCAGTACTTC
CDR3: CASSTFASGGAQYF

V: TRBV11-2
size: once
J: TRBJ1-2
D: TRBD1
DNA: TGTGCCAGCAGCGAGGAGACAGGGAATGGCTACACCTTC
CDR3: CASSEETGNGYTF

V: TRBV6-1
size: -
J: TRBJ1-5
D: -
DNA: TGTGCCAGCAGCGACAGCAGAGATCAGCCCCAGCATTTT
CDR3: CASSDSRDQPQHF

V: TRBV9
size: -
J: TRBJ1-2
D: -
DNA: TGTGCCAGCACTGGCGGTGAGGCGCATGGCTACACCTTC
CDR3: CASTGGEAHGYTF

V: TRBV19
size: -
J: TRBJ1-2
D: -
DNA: TGTGCCACAACAGGGTTTAGGGGTGCGCAGAACTATGGCTACACCTTC
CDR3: CATTGFRGAQNYGYTF

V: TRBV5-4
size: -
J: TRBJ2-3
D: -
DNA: TGTGCCAGCAGCTCCTGGACCCAGCGGTCAGATACGCAGTATTTT
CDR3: CASSSWTQRSDTQYF

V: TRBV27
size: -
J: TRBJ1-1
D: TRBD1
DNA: TGTGCCAGCAGTTTAAAGGGACAGGTGAATCGGGACACTGAAGCTTTCTTT
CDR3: CASSLKGQVNRDTEAFF

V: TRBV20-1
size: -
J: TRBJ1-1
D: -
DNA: TGCAGTGCGCGGCATAACACTGAAGCTTTCTTT
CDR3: CSARHNTEAFF

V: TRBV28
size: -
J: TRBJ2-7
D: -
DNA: TGTGCCAGCCTCAGAAGAAAGGGGACCTACGAGCAGTACTTC
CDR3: CASLRRKGTYEQYF

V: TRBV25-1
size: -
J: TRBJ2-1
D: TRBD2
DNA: TGTGCCAGCAGTGAAGCGGGGGGTAACTACAATGAGCAGTTCTTC
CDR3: CASSEAGGNYNEQFF

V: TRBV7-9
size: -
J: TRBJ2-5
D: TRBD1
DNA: TGTGCCAGCAGGTCGGGACAGCGGGAGACCCAGTACTTC
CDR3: CASRSGQRETQYF

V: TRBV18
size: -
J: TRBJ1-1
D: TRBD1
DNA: TGTGCCAGCTCACCACGACAGGGGGGATTTGACACTGAAGCTTTCTTT
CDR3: CASSPRQGGFDTEAFF

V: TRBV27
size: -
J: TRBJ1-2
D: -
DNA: TGTGCCAGCAGCCTACGGCGGGGGGCCTCTAACTATGGCTACACCTTC
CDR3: CASSLRRGASNYGYTF

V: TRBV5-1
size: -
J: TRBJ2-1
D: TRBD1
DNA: TGCGCCAGCAGCTTGACGACAGGGGGCTACAATGAGCAGTTCTTC
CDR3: CASSLTTGGYNEQFF

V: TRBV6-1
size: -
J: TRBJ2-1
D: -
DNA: TGTGCCAGCATCCATCCGGGGTCCCAGTTCTTC
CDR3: CASIHPGSQFF

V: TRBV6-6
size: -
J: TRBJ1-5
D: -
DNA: TGTGCCAGCTCTATCCGGGGTGTTGGGAATCAGCCCCAGCATTTT
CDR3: CASSIRGVGNQPQHF

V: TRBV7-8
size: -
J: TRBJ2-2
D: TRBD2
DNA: TGTGCCAGCAGCTTGGGTAGCGGGGACCCCGAGGAGCTGTTTTTT
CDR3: CASSLGSGDPEELFF

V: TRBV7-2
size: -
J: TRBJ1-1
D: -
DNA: TGTGCCAGCAGCTTAGGAGGGCGGGTGAACACTGAAGCTTTCTTT
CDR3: CASSLGGRVNTEAFF

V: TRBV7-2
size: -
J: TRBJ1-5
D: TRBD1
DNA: TGTGCCAGCAGCTTAAGGGGGCATAGCAATCAGCCCCAGCATTTT
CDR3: CASSLRGHSNQPQHF

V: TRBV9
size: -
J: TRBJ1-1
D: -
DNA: TGTGCCAGCAGCGTAGAGGCAGGGGTGATGAACACTGAAGCTTTCTTT
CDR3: CASSVEAGVMNTEAFF

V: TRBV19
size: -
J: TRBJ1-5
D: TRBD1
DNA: TGTGCCAGTAGGCCCGGACAGGTGACAAGCAATCAGCCCCAGCATTTT
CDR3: CASRPGQVTSNQPQHF

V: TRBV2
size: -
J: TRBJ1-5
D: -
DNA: TGTGCCAGCAGTGAAGGTGTACAGCCAAATCAGCCCCAGCATTTT
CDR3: CASSEGVQPNQPQHF

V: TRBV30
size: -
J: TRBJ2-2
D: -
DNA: TGTGCCTGGAGCAAGACTAGTTCCGGGGAGCTGTTTTTT
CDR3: CAWSKTSSGELFF

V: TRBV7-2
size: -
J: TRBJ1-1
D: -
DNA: TGTGCCAGCAGCCCACAGCAGGGGTGGACTGAAGCTTTCTTT
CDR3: CASSPQQGWTEAFF

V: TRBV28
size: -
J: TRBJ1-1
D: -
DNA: TGTGCCAGCAGGGGAGGAGGCAGCCACACTGAAGCTTTCTTT
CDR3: CASRGGGSHTEAFF

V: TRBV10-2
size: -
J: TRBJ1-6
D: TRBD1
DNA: TGCGCCAGCAGTGATCCTCGGACAGGCAATTCACCCCTCCACTTT
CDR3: CASSDPRTGNSPLHF

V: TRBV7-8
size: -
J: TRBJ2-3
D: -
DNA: TGTGCCAGCAGCCTCACCAGGGTTCCAGATACGCAGTATTTT
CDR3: CASSLTRVPDTQYF

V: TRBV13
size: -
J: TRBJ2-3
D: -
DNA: TGTGCCAGCAGCCCCGGAGGCGGGCTTACAGATACGCAGTATTTT
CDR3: CASSPGGGLTDTQYF

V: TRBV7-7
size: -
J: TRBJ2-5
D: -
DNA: TGTGCCAGCAGCCCCAGACAGAGGGAGACCCAGTACTTC
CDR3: CASSPRQRETQYF

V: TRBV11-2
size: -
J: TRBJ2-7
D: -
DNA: TGTGCCAGCAGCCTCCCCTCCTACGAGCAGTACTTC
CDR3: CASSLPSYEQYF

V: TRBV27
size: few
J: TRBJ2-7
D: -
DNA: TGTGCCAGCAGTTCCGCCTCCCGGGTCCTCAACGAGCAGTACTTC
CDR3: CASSSASRVLNEQYF

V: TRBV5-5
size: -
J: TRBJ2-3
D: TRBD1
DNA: TGTGCCAGCAGCATCGGGACAGGAAGGGCAGATACGCAGTATTTT
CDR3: CASSIGTGRADTQYF

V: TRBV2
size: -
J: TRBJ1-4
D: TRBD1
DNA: TGTGCCAGCAGTGAGTCGACAGGGCGGAATGAAAAACTGTTTTTT
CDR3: CASSESTGRNEKLFF

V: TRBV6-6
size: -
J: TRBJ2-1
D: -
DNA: TGTGCCAGCAGCCCTTTCCGGGATGAGCAGTTCTTC
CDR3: CASSPFRDEQFF

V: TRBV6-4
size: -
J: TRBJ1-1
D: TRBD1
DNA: TGTGCCAGCAGTGACTTAGGGACAGCTAACACTGAAGCTTTCTTT
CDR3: CASSDLGTANTEAFF

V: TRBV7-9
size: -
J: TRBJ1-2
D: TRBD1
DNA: TGTGCCAGCAGTTTCGATCAGGGGGCCCTAGGCTATGGCTACACCTTC
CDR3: CASSFDQGALGYGYTF

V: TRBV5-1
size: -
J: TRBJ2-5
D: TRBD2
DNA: TGCGCCAGCAGCCCGGGGGGGGAGACCCAGTACTTC
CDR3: CASSPGGETQYF

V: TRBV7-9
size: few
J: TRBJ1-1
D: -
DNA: TGTGCCAGCAGCTTTGGCCAGTCGGGCACTGAAGCTTTCTTT
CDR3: CASSFGQSGTEAFF

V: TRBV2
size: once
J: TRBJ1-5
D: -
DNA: TGTGCCAGCAGTGAACGGGGGGACGGTAGGCAGCCCCAGCATTTT
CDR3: CASSERGDGRQPQHF

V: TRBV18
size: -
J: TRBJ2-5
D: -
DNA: TGTGCCAGCTCACCACGGCAGGGGTTGGAAGAGACCCAGTACTTC
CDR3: CASSPRQGLEETQYF

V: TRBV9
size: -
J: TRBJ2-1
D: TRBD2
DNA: TGTGCCAGCAGCTCCCTGGGGGGGGCCTACAATGAGCAGTTCTTC
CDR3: CASSSLGGAYNEQFF

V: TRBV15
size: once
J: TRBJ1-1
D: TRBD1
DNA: TGTGCCACCAGGTTTAAGAGAGACAGGGGCACTGAAGCTTTCTTT
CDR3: CATRFKRDRGTEAFF

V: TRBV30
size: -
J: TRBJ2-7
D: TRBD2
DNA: TGTGCCTGGACCTCGGGAGGTATCGGGCAGTACTTC
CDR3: CAWTSGGIGQYF

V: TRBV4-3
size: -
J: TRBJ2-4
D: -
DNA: TGCGCCAGCAGCCAAGATGGGGCGGTGCAAAACAGTCAGTACTTC
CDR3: CASSQDGAVQNSQYF

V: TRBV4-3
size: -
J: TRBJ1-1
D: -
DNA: TGCGCCAGCAGCCAAGGATGGAGCAGGGAGAACACTGAAGCTTTCTTT
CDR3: CASSQGWSRENTEAFF

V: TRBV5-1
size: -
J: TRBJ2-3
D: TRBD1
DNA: TGCGCCAGCAGCGCACAGGGGCTCAAGACAGATACGCAGTATTTT
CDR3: CASSAQGLKTDTQYF

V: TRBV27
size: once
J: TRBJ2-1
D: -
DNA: TGTGCCAGCAGTTTAACCCCTCCACCTAATAACAATGAGCAGTTCTTC
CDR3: CASSLTPPPNNNEQFF

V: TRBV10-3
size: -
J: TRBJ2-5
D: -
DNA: TGTGCCATCAGGCCCGAACGAGGAGGGGCGATTTTGTCCCAGTACTTC
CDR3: CAIRPERGGAILSQYF

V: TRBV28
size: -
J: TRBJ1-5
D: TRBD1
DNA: TGTGCCAGCAACCAGGTGCAACAGGGGGGTAGCAATCAGCCCCAGCATTTT
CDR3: CASNQVQQGGSNQPQHF